The present entry profiles one T cell receptor (beta chain) with its context. This specimen belongs to a study of T-cell memory formation after mild COVID-19. V was clipped by 0 bases and J by 2 bases, with 10 bases between them. The CDR3 is 15 residues long. Per germline, CDR1 LGHNA and CDR2 YSLEER. Via MiXCR, TCRdb re-called the 5' RACE reads, giving one row per CDR3 protein. The sample contains about 170,000 distinct CDR3 sequences, about an eighth of which appear only once. The sequence was collected from a man aged 18 to 29 who had mild COVID-19 (a few samples of this study predate the infection). Cell type and time point are not known. Sequencing input: PBMCs or a T cell subset sorted from them (not recorded which). The chain uses TRBV4-3 and TRBJ1-2; D remains unclear. DNA of the CDR3: TGCGCCAGCAGCCAAGATTTATGGCAGAACTATGGCTACACCTTC. This codes for CASSQDLWQNYGYTF.